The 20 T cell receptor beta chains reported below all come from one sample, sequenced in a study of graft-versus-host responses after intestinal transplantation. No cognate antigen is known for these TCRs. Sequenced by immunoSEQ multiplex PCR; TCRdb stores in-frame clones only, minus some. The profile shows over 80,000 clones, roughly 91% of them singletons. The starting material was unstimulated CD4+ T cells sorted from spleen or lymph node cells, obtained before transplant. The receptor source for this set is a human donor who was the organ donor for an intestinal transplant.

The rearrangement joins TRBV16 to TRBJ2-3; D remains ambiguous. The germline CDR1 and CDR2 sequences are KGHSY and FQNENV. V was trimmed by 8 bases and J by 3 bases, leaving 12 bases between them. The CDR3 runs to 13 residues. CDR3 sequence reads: CASHPWPTDTQYF. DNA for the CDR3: TGTGCCAGCCACCCTTGGCCGACAGATACGCAGTATTTT.

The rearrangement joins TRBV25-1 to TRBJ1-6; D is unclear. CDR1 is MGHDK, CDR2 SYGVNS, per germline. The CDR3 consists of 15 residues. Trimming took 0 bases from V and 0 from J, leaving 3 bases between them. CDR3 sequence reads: CASSEYSSYNSPLHF. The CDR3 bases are TGTGCCAGCAGTGAATATAGCTCCTATAATTCACCCCTCCACTTT.

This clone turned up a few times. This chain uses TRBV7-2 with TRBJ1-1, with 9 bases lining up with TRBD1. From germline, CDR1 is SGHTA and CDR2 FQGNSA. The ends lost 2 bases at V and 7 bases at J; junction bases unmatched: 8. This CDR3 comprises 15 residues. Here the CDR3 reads CASSLTGGGSSEAFF. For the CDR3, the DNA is TGTGCCAGCAGCTTAACAGGGGGCGGGTCGAGTGAAGCTTTCTTT.

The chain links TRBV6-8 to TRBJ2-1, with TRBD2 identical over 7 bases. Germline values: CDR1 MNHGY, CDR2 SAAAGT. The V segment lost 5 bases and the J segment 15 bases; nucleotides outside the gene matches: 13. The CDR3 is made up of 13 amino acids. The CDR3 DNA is TGTGCCAGCAGTGAGCATAGGACTAGTGGGTGGTTCTTC. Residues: CASSEHRTSGWFF.

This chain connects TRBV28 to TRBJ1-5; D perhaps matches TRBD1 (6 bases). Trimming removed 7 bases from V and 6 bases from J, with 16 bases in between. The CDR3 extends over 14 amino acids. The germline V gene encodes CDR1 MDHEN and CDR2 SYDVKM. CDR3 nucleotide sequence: TGTGCCAGCACCCAAGGGGGGGAGAGTCAGCCCCAGCATTTT. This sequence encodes CASTQGGESQPQHF.

CDR3 sequence (DNA): TGTGCCAGCAGCCCCCTAGAGGTCTATGGCTACACCTTC. This gives the protein CASSPLEVYGYTF. The genes are TRBV5-8 and TRBJ1-2; D not certain. V lost 4 bases and J lost 4, with 11 bases in between. Looked up from germline, CDR1 is SGHTS and CDR2 is YDEGEE. The CDR3 is 13 amino acids.

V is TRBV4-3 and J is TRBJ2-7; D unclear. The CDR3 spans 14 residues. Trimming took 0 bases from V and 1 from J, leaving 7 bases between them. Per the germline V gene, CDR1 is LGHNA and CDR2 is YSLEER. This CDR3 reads CASSQEARSYEQYF. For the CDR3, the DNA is TGCGCCAGCAGCCAAGAGGCCCGTTCCTACGAGCAGTACTTC.

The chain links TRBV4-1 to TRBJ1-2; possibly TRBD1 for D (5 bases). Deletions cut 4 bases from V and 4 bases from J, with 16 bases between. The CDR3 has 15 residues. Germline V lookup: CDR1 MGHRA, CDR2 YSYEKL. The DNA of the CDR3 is TGCGCCAGCAGCCGACTGACCGGGGGTGGCTATGGCTACACCTTC. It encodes CASSRLTGGGYGYTF.

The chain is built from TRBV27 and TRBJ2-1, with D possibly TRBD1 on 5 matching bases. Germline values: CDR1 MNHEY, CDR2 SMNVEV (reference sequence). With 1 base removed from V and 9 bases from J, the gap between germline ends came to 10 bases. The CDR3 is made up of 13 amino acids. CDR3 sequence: CASSLLQGSEQFF. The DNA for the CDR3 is TGTGCCAGCAGTTTATTGCAGGGTTCTGAGCAGTTCTTC.

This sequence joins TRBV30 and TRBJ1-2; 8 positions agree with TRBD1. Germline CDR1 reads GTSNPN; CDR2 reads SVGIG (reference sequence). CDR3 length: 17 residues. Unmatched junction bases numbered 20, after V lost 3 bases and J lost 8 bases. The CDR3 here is CAWRVMNPRQGMKGYTF. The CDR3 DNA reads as TGTGCCTGGAGGGTAATGAATCCCCGACAGGGGATGAAAGGCTACACCTTC. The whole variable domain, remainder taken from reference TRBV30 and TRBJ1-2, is SQTIHQWPATLVQPVGSPLSLECTVEGTSNPNLYWYRQAAGRGLQLLFYSVGIGQISSEVPQNLSASRPQDRQFILSSKKLLLSDSGFYLCAWRVMNPRQGMKGYTFGSGTRLTVV.

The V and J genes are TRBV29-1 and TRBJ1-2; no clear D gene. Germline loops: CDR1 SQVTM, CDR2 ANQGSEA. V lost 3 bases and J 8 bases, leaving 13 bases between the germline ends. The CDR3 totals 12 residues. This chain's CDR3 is CSVEGVLRGYTF. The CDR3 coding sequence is TGCAGCGTTGAGGGAGTCCTTCGGGGCTACACCTTC. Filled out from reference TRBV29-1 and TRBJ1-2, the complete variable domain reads SAVISQKPSRDICQRGTSLTIQCQVDSQVTMMFWYRQQPGQSLTLIATANQGSEATYESGFVIDKFPISRPNLTFSTLTVSNMSPEDSSIYLCSVEGVLRGYTFGSGTRLTVV.

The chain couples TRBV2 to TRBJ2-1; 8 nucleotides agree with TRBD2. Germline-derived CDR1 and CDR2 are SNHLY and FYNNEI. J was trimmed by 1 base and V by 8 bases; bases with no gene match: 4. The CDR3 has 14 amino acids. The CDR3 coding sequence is TGTGCCAGCCTCCGGGGGGGATCCTACAATGAGCAGTTCTTC. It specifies CASLRGGSYNEQFF.

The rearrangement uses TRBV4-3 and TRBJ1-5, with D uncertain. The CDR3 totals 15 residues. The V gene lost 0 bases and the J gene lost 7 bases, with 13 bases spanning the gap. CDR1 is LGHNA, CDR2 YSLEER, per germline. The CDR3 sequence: CASSQDRVYGQPQHF. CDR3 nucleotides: TGCGCCAGCAGCCAAGATCGGGTTTATGGGCAGCCCCAGCATTTT.

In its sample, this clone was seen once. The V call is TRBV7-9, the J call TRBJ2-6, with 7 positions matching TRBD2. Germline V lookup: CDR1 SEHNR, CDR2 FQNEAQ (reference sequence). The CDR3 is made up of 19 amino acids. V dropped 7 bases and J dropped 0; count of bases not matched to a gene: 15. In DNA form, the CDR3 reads TGTGCCAGCAACTACCCCCAACCGGGGGGTTTCTCTGGGGCCAACGTCCTGACTTTC. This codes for CASNYPQPGGFSGANVLTF.

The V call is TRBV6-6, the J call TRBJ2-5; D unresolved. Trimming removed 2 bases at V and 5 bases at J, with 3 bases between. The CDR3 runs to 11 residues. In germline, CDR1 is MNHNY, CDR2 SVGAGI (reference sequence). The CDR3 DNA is TGTGCCAGCAGTTACCGGGAGACCCAGTACTTC. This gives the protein CASSYRETQYF.

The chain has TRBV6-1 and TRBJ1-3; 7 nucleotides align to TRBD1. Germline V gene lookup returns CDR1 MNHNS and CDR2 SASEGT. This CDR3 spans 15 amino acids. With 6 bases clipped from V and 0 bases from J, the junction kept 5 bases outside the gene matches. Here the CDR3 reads CASSKQGLSGNTIYF. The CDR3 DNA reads TGTGCCAGCAGCAAACAGGGGCTCTCTGGAAACACCATATATTTT.

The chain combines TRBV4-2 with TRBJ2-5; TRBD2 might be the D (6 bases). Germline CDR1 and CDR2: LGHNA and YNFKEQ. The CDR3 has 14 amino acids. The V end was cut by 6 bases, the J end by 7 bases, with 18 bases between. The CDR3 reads CASRSSGVGGTQYF. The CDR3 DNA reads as TGTGCCAGCAGATCATCGGGGGTCGGAGGGACCCAGTACTTC.

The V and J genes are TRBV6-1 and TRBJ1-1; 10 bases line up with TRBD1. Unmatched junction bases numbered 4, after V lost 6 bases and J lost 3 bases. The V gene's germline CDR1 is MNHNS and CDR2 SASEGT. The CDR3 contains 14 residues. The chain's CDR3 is CASRPGQGYTEAFF. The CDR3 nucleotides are TGTGCCAGCAGACCGGGACAGGGGTACACTGAAGCTTTCTTT.

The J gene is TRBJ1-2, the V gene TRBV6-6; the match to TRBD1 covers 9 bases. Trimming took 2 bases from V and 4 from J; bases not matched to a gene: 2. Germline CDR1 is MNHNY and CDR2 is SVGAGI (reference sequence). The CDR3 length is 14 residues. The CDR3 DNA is TGTGCCAGCAGTTACGGGGACAGGGTCTATGGCTACACCTTC. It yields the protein CASSYGDRVYGYTF.

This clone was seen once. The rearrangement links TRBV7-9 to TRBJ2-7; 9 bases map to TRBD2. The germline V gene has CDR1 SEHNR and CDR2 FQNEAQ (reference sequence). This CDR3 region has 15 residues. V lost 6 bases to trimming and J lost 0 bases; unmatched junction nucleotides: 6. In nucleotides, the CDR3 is TGTGCCAGCAGTTCTAGCGGGGTCCCCTCCTACGAGCAGTACTTC. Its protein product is CASSSSGVPSYEQYF.